This T cell receptor (beta chain) stems from a study of blood T cell repertoires in COVID-19. Using immunoSEQ multiplex PCR, the repertoire was profiled, and TCRdb retains in-frame clones only, with some absent. The sample has 250,000 to 350,000 clones; approximately 88% are singletons. Germline-derived CDR1 and CDR2 are MNHEY and SVGAGI. V shed 4 bases and J shed 2 bases, with 9 bases lying between them. The CDR3 consists of 13 residues. This receptor was obtained from a man aged 18 to 29 who had recovered from COVID-19. Sequencing input: peripheral blood. The chain is built from TRBV6-5 and TRBJ2-7; D perhaps matches TRBD2 (6 bases). The CDR3 loop reads CASSSREPYEQYF. The CDR3 region has the DNA TGTGCCAGCAGTTCTCGGGAGCCCTACGAGCAGTACTTC.